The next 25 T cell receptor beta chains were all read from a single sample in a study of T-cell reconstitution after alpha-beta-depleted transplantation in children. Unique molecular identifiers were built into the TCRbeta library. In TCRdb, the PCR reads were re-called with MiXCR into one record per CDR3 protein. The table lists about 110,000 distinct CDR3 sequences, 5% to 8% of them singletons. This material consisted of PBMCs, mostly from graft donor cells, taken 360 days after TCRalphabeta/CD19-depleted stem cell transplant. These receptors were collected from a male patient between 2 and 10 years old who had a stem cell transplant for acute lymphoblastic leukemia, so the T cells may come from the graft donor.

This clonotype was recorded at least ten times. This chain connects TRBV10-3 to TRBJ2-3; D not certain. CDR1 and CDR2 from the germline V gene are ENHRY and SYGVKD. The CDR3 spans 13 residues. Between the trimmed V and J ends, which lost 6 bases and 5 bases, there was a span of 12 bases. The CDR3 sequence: CAIRGGRLDTQYF. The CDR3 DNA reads TGTGCCATCAGGGGCGGTCGGTTAGATACGCAGTATTTT.

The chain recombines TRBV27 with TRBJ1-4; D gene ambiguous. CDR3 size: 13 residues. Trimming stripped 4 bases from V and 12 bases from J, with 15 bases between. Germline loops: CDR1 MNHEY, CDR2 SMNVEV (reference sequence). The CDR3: CASSSTEKEELFF. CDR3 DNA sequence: TGTGCCAGCAGTTCAACGGAGAAGGAGGAACTGTTTTTT.

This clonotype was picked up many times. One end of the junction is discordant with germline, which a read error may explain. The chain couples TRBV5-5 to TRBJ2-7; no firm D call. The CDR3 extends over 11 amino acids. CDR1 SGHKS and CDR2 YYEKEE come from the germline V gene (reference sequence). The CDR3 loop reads CASSLGIAVDF. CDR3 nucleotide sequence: TGTGCCAGCAGCTTGGGGATAGCCGTGGACTTC.

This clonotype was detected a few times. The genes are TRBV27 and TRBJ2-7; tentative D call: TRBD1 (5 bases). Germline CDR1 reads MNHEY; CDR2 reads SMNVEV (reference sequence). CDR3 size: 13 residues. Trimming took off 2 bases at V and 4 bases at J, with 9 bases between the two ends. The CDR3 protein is CASSLRAGYEQYF. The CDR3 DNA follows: TGTGCCAGCAGTTTAAGGGCAGGGTACGAGCAGTACTTC.

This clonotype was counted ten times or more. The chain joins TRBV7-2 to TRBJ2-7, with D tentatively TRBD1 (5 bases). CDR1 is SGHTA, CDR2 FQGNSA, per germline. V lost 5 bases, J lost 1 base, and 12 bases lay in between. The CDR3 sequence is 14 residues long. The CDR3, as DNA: TGTGCCAGCAGCCCTAACAGGCGTTCCTACGAGCAGTACTTC. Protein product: CASSPNRRSYEQYF.

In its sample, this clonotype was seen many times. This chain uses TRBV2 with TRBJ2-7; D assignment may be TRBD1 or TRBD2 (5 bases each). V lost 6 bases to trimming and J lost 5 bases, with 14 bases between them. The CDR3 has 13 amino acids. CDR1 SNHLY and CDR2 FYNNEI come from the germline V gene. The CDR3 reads CASSRLGRHEQYF. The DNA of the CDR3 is TGTGCCAGCAGCAGACTGGGACGACACGAGCAGTACTTC.

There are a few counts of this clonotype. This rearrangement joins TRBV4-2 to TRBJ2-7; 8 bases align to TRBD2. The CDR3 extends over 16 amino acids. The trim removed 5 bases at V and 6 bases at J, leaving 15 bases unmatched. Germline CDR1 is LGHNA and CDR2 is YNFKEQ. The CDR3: CASSAQVAREVGEQYF. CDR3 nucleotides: TGTGCCAGCAGCGCTCAGGTGGCGCGGGAGGTCGGCGAGCAGTACTTC.

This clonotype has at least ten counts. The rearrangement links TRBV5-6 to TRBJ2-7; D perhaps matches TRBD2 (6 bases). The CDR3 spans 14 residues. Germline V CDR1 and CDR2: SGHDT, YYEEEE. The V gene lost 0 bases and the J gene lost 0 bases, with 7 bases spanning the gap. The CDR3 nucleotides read TGTGCCAGCAGCTTGGCCGGGAGCTCCTACGAGCAGTACTTC. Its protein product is CASSLAGSSYEQYF.

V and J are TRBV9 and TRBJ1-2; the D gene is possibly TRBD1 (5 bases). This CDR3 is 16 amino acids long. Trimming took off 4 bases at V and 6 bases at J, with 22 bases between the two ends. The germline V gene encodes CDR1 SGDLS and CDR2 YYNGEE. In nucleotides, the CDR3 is TGTGCCAGCAGCCCCAGGACCTATCCCAGGGAGCATGGCTACACCTTC. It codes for CASSPRTYPREHGYTF.

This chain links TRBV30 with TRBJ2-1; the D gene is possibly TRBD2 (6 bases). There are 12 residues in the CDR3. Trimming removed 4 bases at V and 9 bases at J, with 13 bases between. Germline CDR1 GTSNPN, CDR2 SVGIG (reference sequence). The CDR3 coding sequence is TGTGCCTGGATTTCCTCGGGGGTTGAGCAGTTCTTC. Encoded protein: CAWISSGVEQFF. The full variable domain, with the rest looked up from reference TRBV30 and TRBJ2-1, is SQTIHQWPATLVQPVGSPLSLECTVEGTSNPNLYWYRQAAGRGLQLLFYSVGIGQISSEVPQNLSASRPQDRQFILSSKKLLLSDSGFYLCAWISSGVEQFFGPGTRLTVL.

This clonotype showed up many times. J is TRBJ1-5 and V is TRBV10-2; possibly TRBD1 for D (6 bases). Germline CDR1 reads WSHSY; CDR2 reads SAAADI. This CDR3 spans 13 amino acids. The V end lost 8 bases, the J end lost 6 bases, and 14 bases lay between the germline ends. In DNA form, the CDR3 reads TGCGCCAGCTGGGGGCGGGGAGCTCAGCCCCAGCATTTT. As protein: CASWGRGAQPQHF.

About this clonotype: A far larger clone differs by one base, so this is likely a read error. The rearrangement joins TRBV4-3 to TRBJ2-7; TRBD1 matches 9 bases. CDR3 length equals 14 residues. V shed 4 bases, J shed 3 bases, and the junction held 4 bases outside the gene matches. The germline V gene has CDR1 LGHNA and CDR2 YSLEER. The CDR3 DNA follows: TGCGCCAGCAGCCCCGAGACAGGGGGCTACGAGCAGTACTTC. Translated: CASSPETGGYEQYF.

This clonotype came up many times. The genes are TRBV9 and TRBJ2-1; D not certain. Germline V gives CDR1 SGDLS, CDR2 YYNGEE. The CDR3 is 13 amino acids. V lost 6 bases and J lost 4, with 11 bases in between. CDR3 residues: CASTGGQYNEQFF. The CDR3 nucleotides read TGTGCCAGCACTGGCGGTCAGTACAATGAGCAGTTCTTC.

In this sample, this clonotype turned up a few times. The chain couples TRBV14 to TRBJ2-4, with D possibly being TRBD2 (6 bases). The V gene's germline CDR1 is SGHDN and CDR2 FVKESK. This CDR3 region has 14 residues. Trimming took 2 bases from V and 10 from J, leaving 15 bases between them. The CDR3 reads CASSQFGGRPIQYF. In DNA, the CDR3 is TGTGCCAGCAGCCAATTTGGGGGGAGGCCGATTCAGTACTTC.

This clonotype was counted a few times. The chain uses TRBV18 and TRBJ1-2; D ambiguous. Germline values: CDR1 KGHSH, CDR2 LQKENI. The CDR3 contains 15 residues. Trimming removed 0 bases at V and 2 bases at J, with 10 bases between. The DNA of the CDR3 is TGTGCCAGCTCACCACCCAGGAGTTTAAACTATGGCTACACCTTC. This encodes CASSPPRSLNYGYTF.

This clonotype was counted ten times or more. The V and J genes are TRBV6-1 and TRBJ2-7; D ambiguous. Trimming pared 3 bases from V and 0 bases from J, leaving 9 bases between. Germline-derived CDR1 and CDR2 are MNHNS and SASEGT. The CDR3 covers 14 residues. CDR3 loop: CASSDSLFSYEQYF. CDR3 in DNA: TGTGCCAGCAGTGACAGCTTGTTCTCCTACGAGCAGTACTTC.

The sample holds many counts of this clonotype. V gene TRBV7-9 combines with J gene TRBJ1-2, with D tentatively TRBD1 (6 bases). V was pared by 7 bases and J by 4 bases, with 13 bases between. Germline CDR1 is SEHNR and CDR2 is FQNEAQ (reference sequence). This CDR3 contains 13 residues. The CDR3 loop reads CASNPGAAYGYTF. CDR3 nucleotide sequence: TGTGCCAGCAACCCAGGGGCGGCCTATGGCTACACCTTC.

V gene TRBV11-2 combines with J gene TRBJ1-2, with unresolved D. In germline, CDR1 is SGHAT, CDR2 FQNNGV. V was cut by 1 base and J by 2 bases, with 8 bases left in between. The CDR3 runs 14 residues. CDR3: CASSLGASNYGYTF. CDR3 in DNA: TGTGCCAGCAGCTTAGGGGCCAGCAACTATGGCTACACCTTC.

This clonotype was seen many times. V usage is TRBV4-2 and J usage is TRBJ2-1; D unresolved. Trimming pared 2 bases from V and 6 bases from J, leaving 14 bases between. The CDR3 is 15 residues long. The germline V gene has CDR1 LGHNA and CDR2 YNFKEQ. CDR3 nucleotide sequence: TGTGCCAGCAGCCAATGGCGTCCTACTCTCAATGAGCAGTTCTTC. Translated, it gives CASSQWRPTLNEQFF.

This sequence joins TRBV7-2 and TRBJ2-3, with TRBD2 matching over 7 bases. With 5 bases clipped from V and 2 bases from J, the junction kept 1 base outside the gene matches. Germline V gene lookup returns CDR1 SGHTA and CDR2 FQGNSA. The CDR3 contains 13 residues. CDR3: CASSRDYTDTQYF. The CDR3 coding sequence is TGTGCCAGCAGCAGGGACTACACAGATACGCAGTATTTT. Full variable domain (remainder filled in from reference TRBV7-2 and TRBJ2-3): GAGVSQSPSNKVTEKGKDVELRCDPISGHTALYWYRQSLGQGLEFLIYFQGNSAPDKSGLPSDRFSAERTGGSVSTLTIQRTQQEDSAVYLCASSRDYTDTQYFGPGTRLTVL.

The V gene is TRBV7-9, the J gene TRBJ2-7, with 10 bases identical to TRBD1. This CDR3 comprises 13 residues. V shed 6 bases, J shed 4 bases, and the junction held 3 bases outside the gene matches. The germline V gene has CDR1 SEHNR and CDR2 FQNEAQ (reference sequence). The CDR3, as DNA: TGTGCCAGCAGGACAGGGGGCACTTACGAGCAGTACTTC. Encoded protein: CASRTGGTYEQYF.

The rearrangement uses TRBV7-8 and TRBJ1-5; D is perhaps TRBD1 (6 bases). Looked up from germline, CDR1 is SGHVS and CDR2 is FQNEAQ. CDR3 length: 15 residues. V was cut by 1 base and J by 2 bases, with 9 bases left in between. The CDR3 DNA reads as TGTGCCAGCAGCTTAGGACAGGCTCGCAATCAGCCCCAGCATTTT. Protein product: CASSLGQARNQPQHF.

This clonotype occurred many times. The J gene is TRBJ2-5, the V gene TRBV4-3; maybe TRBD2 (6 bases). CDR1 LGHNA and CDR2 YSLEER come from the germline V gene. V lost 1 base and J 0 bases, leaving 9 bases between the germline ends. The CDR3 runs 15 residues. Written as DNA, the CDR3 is TGCGCCAGCAGCCAAGTCGGGGGTTACCAAGAGACCCAGTACTTC. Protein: CASSQVGGYQETQYF.

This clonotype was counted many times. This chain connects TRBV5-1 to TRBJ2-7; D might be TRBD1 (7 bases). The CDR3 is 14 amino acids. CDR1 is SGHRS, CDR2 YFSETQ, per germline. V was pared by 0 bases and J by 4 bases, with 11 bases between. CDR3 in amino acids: CASSLGQGLYEQYF. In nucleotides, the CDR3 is TGCGCCAGCAGCTTGGGACAGGGACTTTACGAGCAGTACTTC.

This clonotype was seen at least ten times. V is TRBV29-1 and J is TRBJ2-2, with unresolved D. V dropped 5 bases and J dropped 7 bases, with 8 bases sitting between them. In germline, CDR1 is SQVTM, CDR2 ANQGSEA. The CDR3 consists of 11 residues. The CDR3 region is CSVLRNGELFF. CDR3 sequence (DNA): TGCAGCGTTTTGCGGAACGGGGAGCTGTTTTTT.